The TCR beta chain described here comes from a study of blood T cell repertoires in COVID-19. At the level of the study: COVID-19 samples collected from the United States, Italy and Spain covered acute and convalescent phases. Nucleic acid was either cDNA or gDNA, and it came from T cells, B-cell-depleted T cells, or PBMCs.

The CDR3 is made up of 15 amino acids. V was pared by 6 bases and J by 5 bases, with 5 bases of the junction left unmatched. Germline V lookup: CDR1 LGHDT, CDR2 YNNKEL (reference sequence). This clone appeared many times. Authors' data handling: Amplifying reference gene primers gave estimates of nucleated cell counts. Assay used: immunoSEQ multiplex PCR; TCRdb lists only in-frame clones, some missing. Clone size and V and J calls were adopted from that table, with D and trimming inferred from the DNA. Of around 250,000 clones in the sample, 80% to 90% were seen once. The material sequenced was peripheral blood. The receptor's source is a man in his sixties with acute or convalescent COVID-19. The chain has TRBV3-1 (or the pseudogene TRBV3-2) and TRBJ2-1; TRBD2 matches at 12 bases. In DNA form, the CDR3 reads TGTGCCAGCAGGGCACTAGCGGGAGGACACAATGAGCAGTTCTTC. As protein: CASRALAGGHNEQFF.